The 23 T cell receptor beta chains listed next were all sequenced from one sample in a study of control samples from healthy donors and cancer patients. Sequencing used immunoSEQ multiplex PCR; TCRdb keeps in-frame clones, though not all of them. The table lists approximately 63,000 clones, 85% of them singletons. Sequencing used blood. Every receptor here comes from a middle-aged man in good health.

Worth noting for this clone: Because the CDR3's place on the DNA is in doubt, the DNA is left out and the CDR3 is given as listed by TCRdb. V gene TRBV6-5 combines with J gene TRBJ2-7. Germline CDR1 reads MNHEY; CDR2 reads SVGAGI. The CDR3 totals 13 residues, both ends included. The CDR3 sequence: CASSSSGTGEQYF.

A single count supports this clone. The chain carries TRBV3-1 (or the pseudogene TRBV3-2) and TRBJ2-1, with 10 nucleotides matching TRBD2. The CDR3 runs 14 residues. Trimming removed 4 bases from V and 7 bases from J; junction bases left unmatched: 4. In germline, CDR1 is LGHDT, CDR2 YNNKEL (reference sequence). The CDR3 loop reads CASSPSGGGNEQFF. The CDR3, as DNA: TGTGCCAGCAGCCCTAGCGGGGGCGGAAATGAGCAGTTCTTC.

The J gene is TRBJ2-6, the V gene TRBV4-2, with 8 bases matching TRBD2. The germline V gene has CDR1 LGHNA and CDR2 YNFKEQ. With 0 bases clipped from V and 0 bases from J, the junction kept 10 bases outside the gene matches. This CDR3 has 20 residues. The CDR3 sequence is CASSQEVILAGFSGANVLTF. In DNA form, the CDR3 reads TGTGCCAGCAGCCAAGAAGTCATTCTAGCGGGTTTCTCTGGGGCCAACGTCCTGACTTTC.

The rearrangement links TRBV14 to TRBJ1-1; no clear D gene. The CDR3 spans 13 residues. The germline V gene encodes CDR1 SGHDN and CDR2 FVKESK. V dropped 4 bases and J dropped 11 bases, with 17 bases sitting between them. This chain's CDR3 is CASSPTRTGSAFF. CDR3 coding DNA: TGTGCCAGCAGCCCAACAAGGACCGGTTCGGCTTTCTTT.

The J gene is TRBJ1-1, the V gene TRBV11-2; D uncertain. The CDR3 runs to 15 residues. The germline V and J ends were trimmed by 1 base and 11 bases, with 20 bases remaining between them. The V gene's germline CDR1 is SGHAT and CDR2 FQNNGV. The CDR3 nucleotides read TGTGCCAGCAGCTTAGGGTTTGGCAGGACGAAGGGTGCTTTCTTT. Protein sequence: CASSLGFGRTKGAFF.

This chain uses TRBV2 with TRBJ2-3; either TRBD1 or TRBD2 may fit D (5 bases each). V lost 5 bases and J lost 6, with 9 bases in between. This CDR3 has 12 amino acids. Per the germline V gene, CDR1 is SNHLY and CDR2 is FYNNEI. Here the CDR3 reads CASSLGPDTQYF. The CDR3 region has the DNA TGTGCCAGCAGTCTGGGACCGGATACGCAGTATTTT.

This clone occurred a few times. CDR3 bases: TGTGCCAGCCGACAGGGGACCCTCTCTGGAAACACCATATATTTT. Translated: CASRQGTLSGNTIYF. V gene TRBV19 combines with J gene TRBJ1-3, with TRBD1 matching 8 bases. The germline V gene has CDR1 LNHDA and CDR2 SQIVND (reference sequence). V was pared by 9 bases and J by 0 bases, with 7 bases of the junction left unmatched. CDR3 length equals 15 residues.

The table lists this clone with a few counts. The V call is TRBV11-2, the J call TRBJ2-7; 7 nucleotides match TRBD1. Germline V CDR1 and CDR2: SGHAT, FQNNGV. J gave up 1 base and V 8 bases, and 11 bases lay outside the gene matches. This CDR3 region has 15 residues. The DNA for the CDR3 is TGTGCCAGCGATAAGGGGGCCCAGGGGTCCTACGAGCAGTACTTC. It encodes CASDKGAQGSYEQYF.

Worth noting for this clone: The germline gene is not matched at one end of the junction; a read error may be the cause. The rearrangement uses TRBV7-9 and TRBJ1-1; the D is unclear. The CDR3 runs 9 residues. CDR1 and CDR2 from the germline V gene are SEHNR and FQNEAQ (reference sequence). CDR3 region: CASRPDAFF. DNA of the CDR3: TGTGCCAGCAGGCCTGACGCTTTCTTT.

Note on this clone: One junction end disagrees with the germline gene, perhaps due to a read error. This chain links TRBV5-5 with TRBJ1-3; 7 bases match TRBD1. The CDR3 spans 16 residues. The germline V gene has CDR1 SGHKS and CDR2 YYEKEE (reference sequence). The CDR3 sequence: CASGEKGAFSGSTIYF. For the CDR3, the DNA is TGTGCCAGCGGGGAGAAGGGGGCTTTCTCTGGAAGCACCATATATTTT.

DNA for the CDR3: TGCGCCAGCAGCAGGGACAGTCGGGACTATGGCTACACCTTC. This translates into CASSRDSRDYGYTF. The gene calls are TRBV4-3 and TRBJ1-2; 7 bases map to TRBD1. The V and J ends lost 5 bases and 3 bases, in that order; junction bases with no gene match: 6. CDR1 is LGHNA and CDR2 is YSLEER in the germline V gene. This CDR3 is built from 14 residues.

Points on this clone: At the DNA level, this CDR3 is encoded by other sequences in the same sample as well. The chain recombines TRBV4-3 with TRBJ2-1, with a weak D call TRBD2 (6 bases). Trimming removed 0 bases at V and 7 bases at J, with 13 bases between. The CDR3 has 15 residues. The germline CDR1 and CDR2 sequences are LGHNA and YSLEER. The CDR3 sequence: CASSQEGLGGNEQFF. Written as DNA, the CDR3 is TGCGCCAGCAGCCAAGAAGGGCTCGGGGGAAATGAGCAGTTCTTC.

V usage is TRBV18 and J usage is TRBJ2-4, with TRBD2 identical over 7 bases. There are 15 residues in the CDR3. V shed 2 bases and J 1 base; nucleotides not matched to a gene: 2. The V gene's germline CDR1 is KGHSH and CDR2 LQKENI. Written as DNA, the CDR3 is TGTGCCAGCTCACCAACAGCGGGGGCCAAAAACATTCAGTACTTC. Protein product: CASSPTAGAKNIQYF.

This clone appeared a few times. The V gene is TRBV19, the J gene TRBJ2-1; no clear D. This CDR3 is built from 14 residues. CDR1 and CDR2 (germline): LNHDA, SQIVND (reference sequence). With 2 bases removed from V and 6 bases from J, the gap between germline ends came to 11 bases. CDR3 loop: CASSIRGKGNEQFF. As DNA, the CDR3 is TGTGCCAGTAGTATAAGAGGAAAGGGCAATGAGCAGTTCTTC.

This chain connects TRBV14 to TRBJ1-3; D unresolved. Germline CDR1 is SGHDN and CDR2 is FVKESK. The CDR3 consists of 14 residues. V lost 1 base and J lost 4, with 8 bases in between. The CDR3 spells CASSQVKYGNTIYF. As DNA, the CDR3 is TGTGCCAGCAGCCAAGTTAAGTACGGAAACACCATATATTTT.

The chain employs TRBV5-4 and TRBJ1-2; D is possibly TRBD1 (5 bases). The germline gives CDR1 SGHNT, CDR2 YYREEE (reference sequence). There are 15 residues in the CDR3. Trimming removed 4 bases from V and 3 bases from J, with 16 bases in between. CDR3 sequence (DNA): TGTGCCAGCAGCATGACGGGGCTTGGGTACTATGGCTACACCTTC. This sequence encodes CASSMTGLGYYGYTF. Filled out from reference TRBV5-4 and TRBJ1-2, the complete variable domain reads ETGVTQSPTHLIKTRGQQVTLRCSSQSGHNTVSWYQQALGQGPQFIFQYYREEENGRGNFPPRFSGLQFPNYSSELNVNALELDDSALYLCASSMTGLGYYGYTFGSGTRLTVV.

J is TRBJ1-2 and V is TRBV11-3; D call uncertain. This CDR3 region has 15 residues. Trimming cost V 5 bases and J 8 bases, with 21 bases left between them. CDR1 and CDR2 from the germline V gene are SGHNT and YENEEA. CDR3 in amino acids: CASSPTDASMGGYTF. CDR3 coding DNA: TGTGCCAGCAGCCCGACGGACGCTTCGATGGGGGGCTACACCTTC.

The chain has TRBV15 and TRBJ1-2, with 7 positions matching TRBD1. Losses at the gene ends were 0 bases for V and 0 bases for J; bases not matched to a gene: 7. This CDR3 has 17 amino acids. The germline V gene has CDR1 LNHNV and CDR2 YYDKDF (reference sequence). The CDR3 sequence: CATSRDYQGQTNYGYTF. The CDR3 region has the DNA TGTGCCACCAGCAGAGATTACCAGGGACAGACTAACTATGGCTACACCTTC.

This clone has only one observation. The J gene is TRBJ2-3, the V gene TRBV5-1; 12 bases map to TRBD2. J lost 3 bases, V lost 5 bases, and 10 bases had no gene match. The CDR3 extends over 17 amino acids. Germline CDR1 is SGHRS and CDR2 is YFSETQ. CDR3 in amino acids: CASSLLAGGVYTDTQYF. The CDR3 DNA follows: TGCGCCAGCAGTCTACTAGCGGGAGGAGTATATACAGATACGCAGTATTTT.

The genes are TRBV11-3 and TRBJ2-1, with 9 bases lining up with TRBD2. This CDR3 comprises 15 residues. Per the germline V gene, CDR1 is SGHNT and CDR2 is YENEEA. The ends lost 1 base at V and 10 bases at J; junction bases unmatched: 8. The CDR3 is CASSLGGGGAKEQFF. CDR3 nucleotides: TGTGCCAGCAGCTTAGGTGGCGGGGGGGCCAAGGAGCAGTTCTTC. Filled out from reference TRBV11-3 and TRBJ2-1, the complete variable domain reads EAGVVQSPRYKIIEKKQPVAFWCNPISGHNTLYWYLQNLGQGPELLIRYENEEAVDDSQLPKDRFSAERLKGVDSTLKIQPAELGDSAVYLCASSLGGGGAKEQFFGPGTRLTVL.

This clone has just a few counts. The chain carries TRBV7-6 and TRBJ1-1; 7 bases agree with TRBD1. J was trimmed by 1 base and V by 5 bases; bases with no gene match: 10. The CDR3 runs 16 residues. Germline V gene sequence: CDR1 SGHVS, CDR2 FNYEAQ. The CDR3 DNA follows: TGTGCCAGCAGCCCAGTCAATGGACAGGAGAACACTGAAGCTTTCTTT. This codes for CASSPVNGQENTEAFF.

This CDR3 reads CASSQDQGAEQQETQYF. For the CDR3, the DNA is TGCGCCAGCAGCCAAGATCAGGGAGCGGAACAACAAGAGACCCAGTACTTC. V gene TRBV4-3 combines with J gene TRBJ2-5; the D gene could be TRBD1 or TRBD2 (5 bases each). The CDR3 consists of 17 residues. Trimming stripped 0 bases from V and 2 bases from J, with 16 bases between. CDR1 LGHNA and CDR2 YSLEER come from the germline V gene.

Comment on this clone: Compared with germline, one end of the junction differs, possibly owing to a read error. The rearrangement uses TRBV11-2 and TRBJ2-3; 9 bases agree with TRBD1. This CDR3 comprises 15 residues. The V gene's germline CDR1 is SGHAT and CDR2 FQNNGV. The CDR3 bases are TGTGCCAGCAGCCCGCCCGGGACAGGGTTCGATAGGCAGTATTTT. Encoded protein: CASSPPGTGFDRQYF.